The 21 T cell receptor beta chains below all came from one sample that was sequenced in a study of response to subunit inactivated influenza vaccine. TCRdb processed the RT-PCR reads anew with MiXCR; each CDR3 protein has one entry. This sample has hundreds of thousands of distinct CDR3 sequences, with approximately 10% found just once. The data also belong to a second study, concerning T cells expressing NK-cell markers. This second report adds: Generation of TCR beta cDNA was performed by 5'RACE template switching incorporating UMIs.

Sequenced here: PBMCs from blood, sampled on the day of vaccination. The receptors stem from a man between 50 and 59 years old who received an inactivated influenza vaccine.

The rearrangement joins TRBV7-2 to TRBJ2-1; TRBD2 matches 8 bases. Unmatched junction bases numbered 10, after V lost 6 bases and J lost 6 bases. This CDR3 is 15 amino acids long. In germline, CDR1 is SGHTA, CDR2 FQGNSA. The CDR3, as DNA: TGTGCCAGCAGTCTCTCACTAGCGGAACGCAATGAGCAGTTCTTC. Its protein is CASSLSLAERNEQFF.

This sequence joins TRBV6-2 or TRBV6-3 and TRBJ2-3; no clear D. The CDR3 consists of 19 residues. The germline gives CDR1 MNHEY, CDR2 SVGEGT. The V gene lost 2 bases and the J gene lost 4 bases, with 25 bases spanning the gap. CDR3 sequence reads: CASSYGMVDAQFEADTQYF. CDR3 DNA: TGTGCCAGCAGTTACGGCATGGTTGACGCTCAATTCGAAGCAGATACGCAGTATTTT.

The chain is built from TRBV7-2 and TRBJ2-5; 7 bases match TRBD2. The CDR3 has 13 residues. Per the germline V gene, CDR1 is SGHTA and CDR2 is FQGNSA. Trimming cost V 2 bases and J 5 bases; bases outside gene matches: 2. CDR3 nucleotides: TGTGCCAGCAGCTTACTGCGGGGGGAGACCCAGTACTTC. Encoded protein: CASSLLRGETQYF.

This clonotype has a handful of counts. This sequence joins TRBV29-1 and TRBJ2-1; TRBD1 aligns across 11 bases. Germline V gene data show CDR1 as SQVTM and CDR2 as ANQGSEA. The CDR3 is made up of 12 amino acids. The ends lost 7 bases at V and 6 bases at J; junction bases unmatched: 2. The CDR3 DNA follows: TGCAGCGCTGGGACAGGGGGCAATGAGCAGTTCTTC. Residues: CSAGTGGNEQFF.

In this sample, this clonotype turned up many times. This rearrangement joins TRBV27 to TRBJ2-7; D unresolved. There are 14 residues in the CDR3. V was pared by 3 bases and J by 8 bases, with 17 bases between. CDR1 MNHEY and CDR2 SMNVEV come from the germline V gene (reference sequence). CDR3 coding DNA: TGTGCCAGCAGTTTTGTCAAGGCCCATGACAAGCAGTACTTC. It specifies CASSFVKAHDKQYF.

Notes on this clonotype: Given the absence of the conserved phenylalanine or tryptophan at the CDR3 end, a read error is likely. The DNA is left out, because the CDR3 cannot be placed on it with certainty; the CDR3 is given as TCRdb lists it. The chain is built from TRBV6-4 and TRBJ1-4. From germline, CDR1 is MRHNA and CDR2 SNTAGT. The CDR3 contains 17 residues when both ends are counted. CDR3 sequence: CASSLKTLGIFRWTRFC.

The chain uses TRBV28 and TRBJ1-4; D unresolved. This CDR3 is 17 amino acids long. Germline loops: CDR1 MDHEN, CDR2 SYDVKM. With 3 bases removed from V and 1 base from J, the gap between germline ends came to 15 bases. CDR3 protein: CASSFGFYGITNEKLFF. DNA of the CDR3: TGTGCCAGCAGTTTTGGGTTCTATGGTATAACTAATGAAAAACTGTTTTTT. The full variable domain, rest sourced from reference TRBV28 and TRBJ1-4, is DVKVTQSSRYLVKRTGEKVFLECVQDMDHENMFWYRQDPGLGLRLIYFSYDVKMKEKGDIPEGYSVSREKKERFSLILESASTNQTSMYLCASSFGFYGITNEKLFFGSGTQLSVL.

Ten or more counts support this clonotype. The rearrangement links TRBV20-1 to TRBJ2-2, with D possibly being TRBD2 (6 bases). V lost 6 bases and J 0 bases, leaving 8 bases between the germline ends. This CDR3 has 13 amino acids. Looked up from germline, CDR1 is DFQATT and CDR2 is SNEGSKA (reference sequence). CDR3 nucleotides: TGCAGTGCGCGCGGGGCGAACACCGGGGAGCTGTTTTTT. Encoded protein: CSARGANTGELFF.

About this clonotype: Germline is not matched at one junction end, which may reflect a read error. The genes are TRBV12-3 or TRBV12-4 and TRBJ2-2, with D possibly being TRBD1 or TRBD2 (5 bases each). CDR3 length equals 14 residues. CDR3: CASFPGLNTWELFF. The CDR3 DNA reads TGTGCCAGCTTTCCGGGGCTGAACACCTGGGAGCTGTTTTTT.

A few counts support this clonotype. This chain connects TRBV12-3 or TRBV12-4 to TRBJ2-3, with 9 bases aligning to TRBD2. Germline trimming cut 6 bases from V and 5 bases from J; bases unmatched to any gene: 6. The CDR3 loop spans 14 amino acids. The CDR3: CASRAGTSLDTQYF. The CDR3, as DNA: TGTGCCAGCAGAGCCGGGACTAGCTTAGATACGCAGTATTTT.

The chain joins TRBV12-3 or TRBV12-4 to TRBJ1-1, with 8 positions matching TRBD1. Trimming removed 4 bases from V and 9 bases from J; junction bases left unmatched: 7. The CDR3 has 13 amino acids. CDR3 DNA: TGTGCCAGCAGTTCCGCGTCCAGGGGGCAAGCTTTCTTT. Protein: CASSSASRGQAFF.

The chain uses TRBV30 and TRBJ2-1; tentative D call: TRBD2 (5 bases). Germline CDR1 GTSNPN, CDR2 SVGIG (reference sequence). V gave up 0 bases and J gave up 0 bases, with 9 bases separating them. This CDR3 spans 15 amino acids. The CDR3 reads CAWSVRGSSYNEQFF. CDR3 DNA: TGTGCCTGGAGTGTACGGGGAAGCTCCTACAATGAGCAGTTCTTC.

The chain employs TRBV6-5 and TRBJ1-2, with D possibly TRBD1 on 5 matching bases. The CDR3 runs 14 residues. V was cut by 2 bases and J by 4 bases, with 11 bases left in between. CDR1 is MNHEY and CDR2 is SVGAGI in the germline V gene. CDR3 DNA: TGTGCCAGCAGTTACGGACAAAGCGTCTATGGCTACACCTTC. Residues: CASSYGQSVYGYTF.

This clonotype was recorded a few times. J is TRBJ1-5 and V is TRBV28, with 7 bases matching TRBD1. The CDR3 is 15 amino acids. V trimming: 7 bases; J trimming: 4 bases; junction bases outside the gene matches: 10. Germline V gene sequence: CDR1 MDHEN, CDR2 SYDVKM. As DNA, the CDR3 is TGTGCCAGCAATTATCTAGACAGGGTGAATCAGCCCCAGCATTTT. Amino acids: CASNYLDRVNQPQHF.

This chain connects TRBV7-8 to TRBJ2-5; D is perhaps TRBD1 (6 bases). The CDR3 is 14 amino acids. Germline-derived CDR1 and CDR2 are SGHVS and FQNEAQ. V dropped 7 bases and J dropped 2 bases, with 14 bases sitting between them. The CDR3 coding sequence is TGTGCCAGCATTCCTCCGGACAGACAAGAGACCCAGTACTTC. This gives the protein CASIPPDRQETQYF.

This chain links TRBV5-1 with TRBJ2-7; TRBD1 might be the D (5 bases). Trimming left V 0 bases short and J 3 bases short, with 10 bases between. The CDR3 consists of 14 residues. Germline V CDR1 and CDR2: SGHRS, YFSETQ. The CDR3 nucleotides are TGCGCCAGCAGCTTGGCAGGGTTTTACTACGAGCAGTACTTC. This encodes CASSLAGFYYEQYF.

The chain couples TRBV27 to TRBJ2-2; 16 nucleotides match TRBD2. The CDR3 has 20 residues. Unmatched junction bases numbered 15, after V lost 7 bases and J lost 4 bases. The germline V gene has CDR1 MNHEY and CDR2 SMNVEV (reference sequence). CDR3 residues: CASKRLSGTSGRVITGELFF. CDR3 bases: TGTGCCAGCAAACGGTTATCCGGGACTAGCGGGAGGGTGATCACCGGGGAGCTGTTTTTT.

This clonotype was seen a handful of times. This chain joins TRBV5-1 and TRBJ2-6; D not resolved. V was clipped by 0 bases and J by 2 bases, with 6 bases between them. The germline gives CDR1 SGHRS, CDR2 YFSETQ. This CDR3 contains 15 residues. The CDR3 region is CASSLGTAGANVLTF. The CDR3 bases are TGCGCCAGCAGCTTGGGTACAGCTGGGGCCAACGTCCTGACTTTC.

V gene TRBV6-5 combines with J gene TRBJ1-5, with 9 positions matching TRBD1. CDR1 and CDR2 (germline): MNHEY, SVGAGI. V trimming: 0 bases; J trimming: 0 bases; junction bases outside the gene matches: 3. The CDR3 is made up of 17 amino acids. The CDR3 DNA reads TGTGCCAGCAGTTACTCGTACAGGGGGCTTAGCAATCAGCCCCAGCATTTT. This translates into CASSYSYRGLSNQPQHF.

Turning to this clonotype: One base away lies a much larger clone, so this may be a sequencing read error. The chain uses TRBV4-1 and TRBJ2-1, with 7 bases fitting TRBD1. The germline V gene has CDR1 MGHRA and CDR2 YSYEKL. The length of the CDR3 is 16 residues. Here the CDR3 reads CASSPQTGNSYNEHFF. CDR3 coding DNA: TGCGCCAGCAGCCCCCAGACAGGGAACTCCTACAATGAGCATTTCTTC.

This clonotype was seen a handful of times. The chain joins TRBV15 to TRBJ1-1; D uncertain. Per the germline V gene, CDR1 is LNHNV and CDR2 is YYDKDF (reference sequence). V lost 4 bases and J 0 bases, leaving 9 bases between the germline ends. This CDR3 spans 14 amino acids. The CDR3 DNA is TGTGCCACCAGCACCTTACAGATGAACACTGAAGCTTTCTTT. Translation gives CATSTLQMNTEAFF.